This TCR beta chain was found in a study of T cell repertoires in cytomegalovirus infection (dated by TCRdb to the late 2010s). With respect to the entire study: Recently identified HLA-C-restricted CMV epitopes, whose presentation resists viral immunomodulation, were targeted by peptide stimulations together with well-studied HLA-B-restricted epitopes. Donor HLA type was relevant to the analysis, because carriage of CMV infection together with the matching HLA type was indicated by public TCR beta signatures. On the study overall, not on this receptor specifically: In the ex vivo response, HLA-C-restricted CMV-specific TCR beta clonotypes were dominant, and in two of eight donors the single most frequent clonotype came from this HLA-C-restricted group. In both this cohort and an independent cohort of approximately 350 donors, the cumulative frequency of public TCR beta family members distinguished carriers of CMV infection plus the relevant HLA type.

As to this clonotype: The antigen it binds to is not known. The input lacks base qualities; no much larger clone sits a single base away.

The sequencing machine was an Illumina HiSeq 1500. TCRdb took the public reads, trimmed them with fastp at Q25, ran MiXCR for clone calling and kept in-frame beta chains. Under each unique CDR3 protein, matching rows form one entry showing the most common genes and DNA. This sample is represented by just over 450,000 distinct CDR3 sequences; about two fifths of them were singletons. About two fifths of the sample is in the top ten clones. What this sample's treatment or condition label stands for: in vitro stimulation with specific CMV peptide epitopes to enrich CMV-specific T cells. The CDR3 spans 14 residues, from the cysteine through the phenylalanine. CDR3 DNA only is kept here, 42 bases in frame from base 1. CDR1 is given as MNHEY and CDR2 as SVGEGT, both from the germline V gene. Cut back by 6 bases and 1 base, the V and J ends lie 10 bases apart.

This clonotype was sampled from a human donor in good health (CMV status not recorded). Some clones in this sample may be carry-over from other donors' samples. The sample was cultured PBMCs, taken from culture after CMV antigen stimulation. The V and J segments used are TRBV6-2 or TRBV6-3 and TRBJ2-1; there is no confident call for the D gene. The CDR3 reads CASSPVGSYNEQFF. The base sequence is TGTGCCAGCAGCCCCGTGGGGTCCTACAATGAGCAGTTCTTC.